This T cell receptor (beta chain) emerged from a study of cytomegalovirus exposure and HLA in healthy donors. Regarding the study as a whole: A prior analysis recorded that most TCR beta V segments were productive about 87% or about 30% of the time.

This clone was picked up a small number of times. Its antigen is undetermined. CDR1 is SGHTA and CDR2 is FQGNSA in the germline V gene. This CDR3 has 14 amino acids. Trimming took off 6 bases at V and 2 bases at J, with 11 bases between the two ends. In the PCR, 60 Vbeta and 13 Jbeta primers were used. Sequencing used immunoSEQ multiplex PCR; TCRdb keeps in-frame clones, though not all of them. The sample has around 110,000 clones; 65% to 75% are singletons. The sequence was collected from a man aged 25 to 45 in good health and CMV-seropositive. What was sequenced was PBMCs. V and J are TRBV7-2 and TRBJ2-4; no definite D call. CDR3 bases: TGTGCCAGCAGTCCTGACTTTCCCAAAAACATTCAGTACTTC. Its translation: CASSPDFPKNIQYF.